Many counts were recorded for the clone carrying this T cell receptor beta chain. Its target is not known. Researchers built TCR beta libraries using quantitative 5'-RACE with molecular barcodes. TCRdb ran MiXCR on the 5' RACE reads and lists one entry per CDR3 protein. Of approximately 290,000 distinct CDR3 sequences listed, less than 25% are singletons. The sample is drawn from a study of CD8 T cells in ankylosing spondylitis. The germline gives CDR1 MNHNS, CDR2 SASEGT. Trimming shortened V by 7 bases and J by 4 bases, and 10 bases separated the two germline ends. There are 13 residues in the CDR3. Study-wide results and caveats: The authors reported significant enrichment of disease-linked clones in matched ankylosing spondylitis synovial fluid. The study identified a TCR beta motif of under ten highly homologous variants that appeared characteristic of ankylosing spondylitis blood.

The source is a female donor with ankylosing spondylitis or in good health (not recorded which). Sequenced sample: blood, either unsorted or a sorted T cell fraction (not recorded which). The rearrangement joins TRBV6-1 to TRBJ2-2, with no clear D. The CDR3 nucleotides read TGTGCCAGCACTAGACTTACCACCGGGGAGCTGTTTTTT. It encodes CASTRLTTGELFF.